The rows below give T cell receptor beta chains drawn from one sample of a study of blood T cell repertoires in COVID-19. The data were produced by immunoSEQ multiplex PCR, yet TCRdb's version contains in-frame clones alone and is incomplete. The sample includes tens of thousands of clones, more than 90% of them seen just once. The sequencing sample was made of peripheral blood. All receptors come from a woman aged 70-85 years with active COVID-19. CDR3s include the opening cysteine and the closing phenylalanine or tryptophan. The D gene is left open where the match is weak. The listing skips clone size in some rows; elsewhere it reads once, few, many or a size class.

v_call	j_call	clone_size	d_call	cdr3_aa	cdr3_nt
TRBV9	TRBJ2-7	.	TRBD2	CASSTLAGVGEQYF	TGTGCCAGCAGCACACTAGCGGGAGTGGGGGAGCAGTACTTC
TRBV5-6	TRBJ2-7	.	TRBD2	CASSLRGLASYEQYF	TGTGCCAGCAGCTTGCGGGGACTAGCTTCCTACGAGCAGTACTTC
TRBV11-3	TRBJ2-2	.	TRBD2	CASSFEGTSGIAGELFF	TGTGCCAGCAGCTTCGAAGGGACTAGCGGGATAGCAGGGGAGCTGTTTTTT
TRBV2	TRBJ1-1	.	.	CASSDAGRRNTEAFF	TGTGCCAGCAGTGACGCGGGGAGGAGAAACACTGAAGCTTTCTTT
TRBV15	TRBJ1-4	.	.	CATSGDLRTNEKLFF	TGTGCCACCAGCGGCGACTTGCGGACTAATGAAAAACTGTTTTTT
TRBV28	TRBJ1-1	.	TRBD1	CASSSGTVNTEAFF	TGTGCCAGCAGTTCCGGGACAGTGAACACTGAAGCTTTCTTT
TRBV2	TRBJ2-1	.	.	CASSELAGQPNNEQFF	TGTGCCAGCAGTGAATTAGCGGGACAGCCGAACAATGAGCAGTTCTTC
TRBV30	TRBJ2-1	.	TRBD1	CAWRGTGVNEQFF	TGTGCCTGGAGGGGGACAGGGGTGAATGAGCAGTTCTTC
TRBV19	TRBJ1-5	.	.	CASKFGGVQPQHF	TGTGCCAGTAAATTCGGAGGGGTTCAGCCCCAGCATTTT
TRBV7-8	TRBJ2-2	.	TRBD1	CASSLAYSGQVNTGELFF	TGTGCCAGCAGCTTAGCTTATTCGGGACAGGTGAACACCGGGGAGCTGTTTTTT
TRBV5-1	TRBJ1-6	.	TRBD1	CASSLDPDRNSPLHF	TGCGCCAGCAGCTTGGATCCGGACAGGAATTCACCCCTCCACTTT
TRBV6-5	TRBJ2-7	.	.	CASSFISGAKTYEQYF	TGTGCCAGCAGTTTCATAAGCGGAGCCAAAACCTACGAGCAGTACTTC
TRBV5-5	TRBJ2-1	.	TRBD1	CASRPGQGSGNEQFF	TGTGCCAGCAGACCGGGACAGGGGAGTGGCAATGAGCAGTTCTTC
TRBV11-3	TRBJ2-1	.	.	CASSSDSNEQFF	TGTGCCAGCAGCTCTGATAGCAATGAGCAGTTCTTC
TRBV11-2	TRBJ2-6	once	TRBD1	CASSRWGTGDGANVLTF	TGTGCCAGCAGTCGCTGGGGGACAGGGGATGGGGCCAACGTCCTGACTTTC